This record concerns one T cell receptor (beta chain) sequence. V lost 2 bases and J lost 3; bases outside the gene matches: 8. The CDR3 contains 16 residues. Germline CDR1 is KGHSH and CDR2 is LQKENI. This specimen belongs to a study of shared T cell receptors in the human thymus. Some clones are missing from TCRdb's copy, which holds only in-frame ones; the method was immunoSEQ multiplex PCR. Here the sample spans 630,000 or so clones, 87% being singletons. The same sample was also studied in work on human thymus T cells. Per that study: The people who donated were healthy Finnish babies having corrective surgery for congenital heart defects. During corrective heart surgery, resections were taken, and the thymus tissue came from them. Biased V and J segment usage appeared in thymus and peripheral blood. What related research reported was that thymic repertoires overlapped highly among unrelated individuals.

Sequencing was done on a sample of thymocytes. The receptor was derived from a boy younger than two with a congenital heart defect. This sequence joins TRBV18 and TRBJ1-2; TRBD1 aligns across 8 bases. As DNA, the CDR3 is TGTGCCAGCTCACCAGTGCCCTGGACAGGGCACTATGGCTACACCTTC. This encodes CASSPVPWTGHYGYTF. The full variable domain, rest sourced from reference TRBV18 and TRBJ1-2, is NAGVMQNPRHLVRRRGQEARLRCSPMKGHSHVYWYRQLPEEGLKFMVYLQKENIIDESGMPKERFSAEFPKEGPSILRIQQVVRGDSAAYFCASSPVPWTGHYGYTFGSGTRLTVV.